This T cell receptor (beta chain) was retrieved from a study of blood T cell repertoires in COVID-19. Study-wide background: Italy, Spain and the United States were the sources of the convalescent and acute COVID-19 samples. The analysed material was cDNA or gDNA that came from T cells, B-cell-depleted T cells, or PBMCs.

CDR3 length equals 17 residues. Trimming left V 2 bases short and J 1 base short, with 16 bases between. The germline gives CDR1 SGDLS, CDR2 YYNGEE. Per the authors' pipeline: Scientists estimated how many nucleated cells there were by amplifying reference gene primers. Assay: immunoSEQ multiplex PCR; the TCRdb copy retains only in-frame clones and omits some. The V and J calls and clone size were taken over from that table, and D and trimming were inferred from the DNA. Altogether 150,000 to 200,000 clones are present, roughly 82% being singletons, with the ten largest covering about 8%. Patients of the Seattle cohort, enrolled during active infection, were followed longitudinally.

Sequencing input: peripheral blood. V usage is TRBV9 and J usage is TRBJ2-1; TRBD2 might be the D (6 bases). This TCR came from a woman in her sixties with COVID-19, enrolled during active disease. CDR3 nucleotide sequence: TGTGCCAGCAGCGTGTTCTCGTCTAGCGATTCCTACAATGAGCAGTTCTTC. It encodes CASSVFSSSDSYNEQFF.